Listed below are T cell receptor beta chains from one sample, sequenced in a study of tumor-infiltrating lymphocytes in primary liver carcinoma. MiXCR, applied by TCRdb to the multiplex PCR reads, yields one record per CDR3 protein. This table has some 190,000 distinct CDR3 sequences, 85% appearing once. Sequencing was performed on tumor tissue from primary liver carcinoma. Source of these receptors: a man in his forties with primary liver carcinoma and hepatitis B virus infection. CDR3s include the opening cysteine and the closing phenylalanine or tryptophan. The D gene is left open where the match is weak. The size of a clone is reported for some rows only, either as once, few or many, or as a class for expanded clones.

>.|TRBV6-1|.|TRBJ1-4
TGTGCCAGCAGTGGAGCGGTTCTGGCAACTAATGAAAAATTGTTTTTT
CASSGAVLATNEKLFF
>.|TRBV7-2|TRBD2|TRBJ2-1
TGTGCCAGCAGCGACCGGATTAGCGGGCTGCACAATGAGCAGTTCTTC
CASSDRISGLHNEQFF
>.|TRBV4-2|TRBD1|TRBJ2-1
TGTGACAGCAGCCACGCCGGAGGACAGGGGAACAATAAGCAGTTCTTC
CDSSHAGGQGNNKQFF
>once|TRBV6-5|TRBD1|TRBJ2-1
TGTGCCAGCAGTGACGAGACAGGGACCTACCAGTTCTTC
CASSDETGTYQFF
>many|TRBV28|.|TRBJ2-7
TGTGCCAGCAGTCCCGGACACCAGGGGGGGGACGAGCAGTACTTC
CASSPGHQGGDEQYF
>many|TRBV5-6|.|TRBJ1-2
TGTGCCAGCAGCTTGGAACCAGGGGGCTACACCTTC
CASSLEPGGYTF
>few|TRBV11-1|.|TRBJ2-3
TGTGCCAGTAGTTCTGGGGGAAGCTATGTTGGAGCCCGCACAGATACGCAGTATTTT
CASSSGGSYVGARTDTQYF
>.|TRBV4-1|.|TRBJ1-2
TGCGCCAGGAGCCAAGAGGGGGACTATGGCTATACCTTC
CARSQEGDYGYTF
>once|TRBV11-3|.|TRBJ2-1
TGTGCCAGCAGCTTTGGGCGGCAGGACACTCGGGGGTCCTATAATGAGCAGTTCTTC
CASSFGRQDTRGSYNEQFF
>once|TRBV29-1|.|TRBJ2-3
TGCAGCGGGGAACATGGGGCGGTCACAGATACGCAGTATTTT
CSGEHGAVTDTQYF
>.|TRBV11-2|.|TRBJ2-7
TGTGCCAGCAGCTTACGATGGATAGCGGAAAAGGAGCAGTACTTC
CASSLRWIAEKEQYF
>.|TRBV19|.|TRBJ2-3
TGTGCCAGTAGTTGGACCGTCACAGATACGCAGTATTTT
CASSWTVTDTQYF
>.|TRBV29-1|.|TRBJ2-1
TGCAGCGGGGCTAGCGATGAGCAGTTCTTC
CSGASDEQFF
>.|TRBV11-2|.|TRBJ1-5
TGTGCCAGCAGCTTAGTAAGGGTAACAGGGAATAATCAGCCCCAGCACTTT
CASSLVRVTGNNQPQHF
>.|TRBV6-5|TRBD2|TRBJ2-1
TGTGCCAGTAGTCAAGTCGGGGGGGTGGTTGAGAAGTTCTTC
CASSQVGGVVEKFF
>.|TRBV29-1|TRBD2|TRBJ2-7
TGTAGCGTTGGGGGGACTAGCGGGATTTTCAACGTGCAGTACTTC
CSVGGTSGIFNVQYF
>.|TRBV4-3|.|TRBJ2-5
TGCGCCAGCAGCCATGAGGGACTGCCGTCTGAGACCCAGAACTTC
CASSHEGLPSETQNF
>.|TRBV12-3/TRBV12-4|.|TRBJ1-1
TGTGCCAGCTCATGGGTCGGGACTGAAGCTTTCTTT
CASSWVGTEAFF